One and the same sample provided the 9 T cell receptor beta chains below, sequenced in a study of T-cell reconstitution after alpha-beta-depleted transplantation in children. It was with unique molecular identifiers that the TCRbeta library was prepared. TCRdb used MiXCR to reprocess the PCR reads, holding one entry per CDR3 protein. This table has about 460,000 distinct CDR3 sequences, over 9.5% appearing once. Source: PBMCs, taken before TCRalphabeta/CD19-depleted stem cell transplant. All receptors come from a child aged 2-9 years with inherited bone marrow failure, due to receive a stem cell transplant.

At least ten counts were recorded for this clonotype. This chain uses TRBV6-2 or TRBV6-3 with TRBJ2-7, with TRBD2 matching over 9 bases. Trimming cost V 6 bases and J 2 bases; bases outside gene matches: 5. The CDR3 has 14 residues. Germline V gives CDR1 MNHEY, CDR2 SVGEGT. CDR3 in DNA: TGTGCCAGCAGCCATAGCGGGAGAACCTACGAGCAGTACTTC. Encoded protein: CASSHSGRTYEQYF.

This clonotype was detected ten times or more. The CDR3 reads CAVTPRGHEQYF. DNA of the CDR3: TGTGCCGTCACACCCCGGGGGCACGAGCAGTACTTC. The chain carries TRBV9 and TRBJ2-7; D could derive from TRBD1 or TRBD2 (6 bases each). Between the trimmed V and J ends, which lost 10 bases and 5 bases, there was a span of 16 bases. This CDR3 spans 12 amino acids. From germline, CDR1 is SGDLS and CDR2 YYNGEE.

This clonotype was picked up many times. The chain uses TRBV6-5 and TRBJ2-1; TRBD2 is a possible D gene (6 bases). The germline CDR1 and CDR2 sequences are MNHEY and SVGAGI. The V gene lost 0 bases and the J gene lost 9 bases, with 9 bases spanning the gap. This CDR3 is built from 13 residues. The CDR3 reads CASSYSGGVEQFF. The CDR3 DNA reads TGTGCCAGCAGTTACTCGGGAGGCGTTGAGCAGTTCTTC.

Concerning this clonotype itself: A much larger clone differs from this one at a single base, so this may be a read error. This chain uses TRBV15 with TRBJ2-1, with 11 bases identical to TRBD2. With 1 base clipped from V and 3 bases from J, the junction kept 8 bases outside the gene matches. Germline CDR1 and CDR2: LNHNV and YYDKDF (reference sequence). This CDR3 is 18 amino acids long. This CDR3 reads CATSRGEWTSGRYNEQFF. Written as DNA, the CDR3 is TGTGCCACCAGCAGAGGAGAATGGACTAGCGGGCGCTACAATGAGCAGTTCTTC.

This clonotype was detected many times. The chain recombines TRBV4-2 with TRBJ2-5; 8 bases align to TRBD2. Trimming took 1 base from V and 3 from J; bases not matched to a gene: 7. The germline gives CDR1 LGHNA, CDR2 YNFKEQ. The CDR3 length is 16 residues. DNA of the CDR3: TGTGCCAGCAGCCAAGTAGGTGCAGCGGGGGAAGAGACCCAGTACTTC. Translating it yields CASSQVGAAGEETQYF.

The table lists this clonotype with many counts. The chain couples TRBV4-2 to TRBJ2-5; 10 nucleotides match TRBD2. Germline CDR1 and CDR2: LGHNA and YNFKEQ. The CDR3 extends over 17 amino acids. With V trimmed by 1 base and J by 5 bases, 10 bases remained unmatched. CDR3 amino acids: CASSQGPSGRDGETQYF. CDR3 DNA: TGTGCCAGCAGCCAAGGTCCTAGCGGGAGAGACGGGGAGACCCAGTACTTC.

As regards this clonotype: A read error may explain this, as a much larger clone is one base away. J is TRBJ2-7 and V is TRBV7-2, with 8 bases that match TRBD1. V was clipped by 5 bases and J by 0 bases; unmatched bases: 3. Germline lookup yields CDR1 SGHTA and CDR2 FQGNSA. CDR3 length: 14 amino acids. CDR3 bases: TGTGCCAGCAGCGTACAGGGGGACTCCTACGAGCAGTACTTC. Translating gives CASSVQGDSYEQYF.

This clonotype was detected ten times or more. This rearrangement joins TRBV5-1 to TRBJ2-2; D remains unclear. This CDR3 has 13 residues. CDR1 and CDR2 from the germline V gene are SGHRS and YFSETQ. Trimming pared 4 bases from V and 7 bases from J, leaving 11 bases between. As DNA, the CDR3 is TGCGCCAGCAGCAGTAGCCGAGACGGGGAGCTGTTTTTT. This translates into CASSSSRDGELFF.

The chain has TRBV29-1 and TRBJ2-3, with a possible D match to TRBD1 (5 bases). The ends were cut back, 3 bases at V and 0 bases at J, with 7 bases in the middle. Looked up from germline, CDR1 is SQVTM and CDR2 is ANQGSEA. This CDR3 has 13 residues. CDR3 coding DNA: TGCAGCGTTGAGGCAGGGAGCACAGATACGCAGTATTTT. This gives the protein CSVEAGSTDTQYF.